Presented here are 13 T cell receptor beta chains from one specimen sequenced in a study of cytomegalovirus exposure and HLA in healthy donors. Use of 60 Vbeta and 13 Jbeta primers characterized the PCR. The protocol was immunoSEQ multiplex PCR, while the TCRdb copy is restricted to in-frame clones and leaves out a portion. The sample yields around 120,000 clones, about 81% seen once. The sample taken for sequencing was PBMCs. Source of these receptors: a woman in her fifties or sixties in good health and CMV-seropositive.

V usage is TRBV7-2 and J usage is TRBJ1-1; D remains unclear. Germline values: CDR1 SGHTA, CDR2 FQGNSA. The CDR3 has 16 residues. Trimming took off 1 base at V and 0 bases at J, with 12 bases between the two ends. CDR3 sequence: CASSLGQATLNTEAFF. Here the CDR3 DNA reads TGTGCCAGCAGCTTAGGGCAGGCAACCTTGAACACTGAAGCTTTCTTT.

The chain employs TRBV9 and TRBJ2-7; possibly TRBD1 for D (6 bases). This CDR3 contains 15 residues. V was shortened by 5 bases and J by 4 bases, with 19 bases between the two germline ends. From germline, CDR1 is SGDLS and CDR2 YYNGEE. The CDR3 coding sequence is TGTGCCAGCAGTCCCGGCAGGGGCGCGTTGTACGAGCAGTACTTC. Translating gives CASSPGRGALYEQYF.

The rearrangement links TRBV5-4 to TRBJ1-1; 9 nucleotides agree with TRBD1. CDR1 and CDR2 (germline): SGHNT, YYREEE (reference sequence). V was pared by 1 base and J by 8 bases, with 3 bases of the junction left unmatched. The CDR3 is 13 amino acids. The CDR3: CASSLRDREEAFF. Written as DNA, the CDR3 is TGTGCCAGCAGCTTGAGGGACAGGGAAGAAGCTTTCTTT.

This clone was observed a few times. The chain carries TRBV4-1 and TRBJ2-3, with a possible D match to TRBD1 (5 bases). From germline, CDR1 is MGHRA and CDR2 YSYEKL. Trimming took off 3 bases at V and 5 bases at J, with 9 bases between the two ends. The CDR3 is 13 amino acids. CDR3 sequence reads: CASSQTDRDTQYF. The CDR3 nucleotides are TGCGCCAGCAGCCAGACCGACAGAGATACGCAGTATTTT.

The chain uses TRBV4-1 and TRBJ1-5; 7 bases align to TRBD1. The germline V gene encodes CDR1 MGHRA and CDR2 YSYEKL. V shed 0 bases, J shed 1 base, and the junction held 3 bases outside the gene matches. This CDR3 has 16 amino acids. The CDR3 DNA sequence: TGCGCCAGCAGCCAAGAGAGGACAGGCAGCAATCAGCCCCAGCATTTT. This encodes CASSQERTGSNQPQHF.

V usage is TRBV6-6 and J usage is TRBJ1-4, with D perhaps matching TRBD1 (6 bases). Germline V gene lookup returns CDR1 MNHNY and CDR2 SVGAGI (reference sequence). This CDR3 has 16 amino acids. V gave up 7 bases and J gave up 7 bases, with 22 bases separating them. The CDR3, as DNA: TGTGCCAGCACCCTGGCCACCCGCGACAGGCGTGAAAAACTGTTTTTT. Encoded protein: CASTLATRDRREKLFF.

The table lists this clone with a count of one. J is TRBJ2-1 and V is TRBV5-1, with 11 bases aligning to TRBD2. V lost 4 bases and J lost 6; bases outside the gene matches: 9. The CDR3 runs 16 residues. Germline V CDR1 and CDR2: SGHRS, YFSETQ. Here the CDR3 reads CASSVTGTSGFNEQFF. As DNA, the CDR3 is TGCGCCAGCAGCGTAACCGGGACTAGCGGATTCAATGAGCAGTTCTTC.

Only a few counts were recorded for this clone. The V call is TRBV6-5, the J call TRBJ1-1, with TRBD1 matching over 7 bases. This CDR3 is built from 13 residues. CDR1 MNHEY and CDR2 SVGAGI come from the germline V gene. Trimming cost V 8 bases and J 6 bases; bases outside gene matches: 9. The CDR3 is CASWDSRLPEAFF. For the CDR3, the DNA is TGTGCCAGCTGGGACAGCAGACTCCCTGAAGCTTTCTTT.

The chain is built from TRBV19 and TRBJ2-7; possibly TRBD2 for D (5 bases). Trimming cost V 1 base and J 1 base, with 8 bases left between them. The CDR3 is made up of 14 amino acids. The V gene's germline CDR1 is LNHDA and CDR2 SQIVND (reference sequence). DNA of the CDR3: TGTGCCAGTAGTATAGTCGGGGATTCCTACGAGCAGTACTTC. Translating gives CASSIVGDSYEQYF.

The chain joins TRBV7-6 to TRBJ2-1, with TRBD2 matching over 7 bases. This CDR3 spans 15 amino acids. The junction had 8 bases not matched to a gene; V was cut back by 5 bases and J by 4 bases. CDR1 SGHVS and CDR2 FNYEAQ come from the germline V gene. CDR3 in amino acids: CASSPPRAGYNEQFF. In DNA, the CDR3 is TGTGCCAGCAGCCCACCTCGAGCGGGGTACAATGAGCAGTTCTTC.

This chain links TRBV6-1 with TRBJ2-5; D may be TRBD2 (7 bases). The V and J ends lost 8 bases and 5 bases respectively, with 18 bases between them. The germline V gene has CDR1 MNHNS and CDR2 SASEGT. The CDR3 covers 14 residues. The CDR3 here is CASGPGGGLETQYF. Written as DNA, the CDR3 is TGTGCCAGCGGTCCTGGGGGGGGCCTGGAGACCCAGTACTTC.

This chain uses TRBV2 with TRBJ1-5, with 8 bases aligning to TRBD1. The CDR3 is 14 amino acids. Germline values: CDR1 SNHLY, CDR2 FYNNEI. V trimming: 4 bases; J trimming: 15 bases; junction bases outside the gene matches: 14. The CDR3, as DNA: TGTGCCAGCAGTGTTCAGGGGGCGAATGCCCTAGGGCATTTT. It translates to CASSVQGANALGHF.

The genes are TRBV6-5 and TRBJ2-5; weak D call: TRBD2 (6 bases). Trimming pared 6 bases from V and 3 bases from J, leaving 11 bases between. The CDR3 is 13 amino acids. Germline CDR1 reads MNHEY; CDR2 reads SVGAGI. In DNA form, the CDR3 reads TGTGCCAGCAGCGCGGGGTACGAAGAGACCCAGTACTTC. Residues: CASSAGYEETQYF.